The TCR beta chain under discussion was sequenced for a study of T cells in Graves' hyperthyroidism and ophthalmopathy. Researchers defined stable Graves' hyperthyroidism as no ophthalmopathy progression within 18 months. Aged 18 to 65, the patients had hyperthyroidism that was newly diagnosed and had lasted under 2 months. This clonotype occurred a few times. CDR1 and CDR2 (germline): SGHTA, FQGNSA. Deletions cut 3 bases from V and 2 bases from J, with 13 bases between. There are 15 residues in the CDR3. There were TCR beta CDR3 regions amplified from RNA transcripts. The HTBI primer set was used in a first-round RT-PCR of the TCR CDR3. In TCRdb, the multiplex PCR reads were re-called with MiXCR into one record per CDR3 protein. The sample contains roughly 580,000 distinct CDR3 sequences, just over 45% of which appear only once.

The sequenced material came from peripheral blood or thyroid tissue (not recorded which). This chain joins TRBV7-2 and TRBJ2-5; tentatively, D is TRBD2 (6 bases). The receptor comes from a woman under 30 with Graves' hyperthyroidism. The CDR3 reads CASSFLGSGQETQYF. The CDR3 DNA is TGTGCCAGCAGCTTCCTAGGGAGCGGGCAAGAGACCCAGTACTTC.